The text below deals with one TCR beta chain. Sequenced by immunoSEQ multiplex PCR; TCRdb stores in-frame clones only, minus some. The profile shows about 360,000 clones, roughly 89% of them singletons. Germline lookup yields CDR1 KGHSH and CDR2 LQKENI. Between the trimmed V and J ends, which lost 0 bases and 6 bases, there was a span of 6 bases. This CDR3 has 12 residues. This sample stems from a study of cytomegalovirus exposure and HLA in healthy donors. Sequencing input: PBMCs. This chain connects TRBV18 to TRBJ2-7, with D hard to call. The sequence derives from a woman under 30 in good health and CMV-seronegative. CDR3 amino acids: CASSPPLSEQYF. The DNA of the CDR3 is TGTGCCAGCTCACCACCGCTCAGCGAGCAGTACTTC.